This TCR beta chain comes out of a study of control samples from healthy donors and cancer patients. This clone appeared once. The table came from immunoSEQ multiplex PCR; TCRdb's copy has only in-frame clones and leaves some out. The profile shows over 150,000 clones, 91% of them singletons. The V end was cut by 10 bases, the J end by 1 base, with 13 bases between. The CDR3 spans 13 residues. The germline V gene encodes CDR1 LNHDA and CDR2 SQIVND (reference sequence). J is TRBJ1-1 and V is TRBV19; D might be TRBD1 (5 bases). Material: blood. The TCR sequence derives from a woman between 40 and 55 years old in good health. In nucleotides, the CDR3 is TGTGCCACCCGGGGACCGAGGAACACTGAAGCTTTCTTT. Translation gives CATRGPRNTEAFF.